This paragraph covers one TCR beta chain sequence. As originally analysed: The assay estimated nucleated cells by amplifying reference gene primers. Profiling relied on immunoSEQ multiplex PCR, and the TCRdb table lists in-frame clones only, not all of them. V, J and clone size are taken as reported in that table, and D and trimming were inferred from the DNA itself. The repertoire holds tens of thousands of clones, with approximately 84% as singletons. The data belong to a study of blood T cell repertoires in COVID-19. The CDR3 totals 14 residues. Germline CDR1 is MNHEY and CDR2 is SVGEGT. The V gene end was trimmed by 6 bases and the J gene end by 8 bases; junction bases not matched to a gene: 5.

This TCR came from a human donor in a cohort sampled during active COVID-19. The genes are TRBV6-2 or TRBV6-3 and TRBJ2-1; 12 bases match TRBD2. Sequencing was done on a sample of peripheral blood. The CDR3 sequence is CASSPSGGADEQFF. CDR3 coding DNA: TGTGCCAGCAGCCCTAGCGGGGGGGCCGATGAGCAGTTCTTC.